This T cell receptor beta chain came from a study of blood T cell repertoires in COVID-19. Whole-study context: Acute-phase and convalescent COVID-19 samples originated in the United States, Italy and Spain. Nucleic acid was either cDNA or gDNA, and it came from T cells, B-cell-depleted T cells, or PBMCs.

This clone was counted once. The J segment lost 3 bases and the V segment lost 1 base, leaving 11 bases of the junction unmatched. This CDR3 spans 17 amino acids. Germline V gives CDR1 LNHDA, CDR2 SQIVND (reference sequence). The authors' processing: Reference gene primer amplification gave estimated nucleated cell counts. The data were produced by immunoSEQ multiplex PCR, yet TCRdb's version contains in-frame clones alone and is incomplete. V and J calls and clone size are as listed in that table; D and trimming were resolved from the DNA. The sample lists 250,000 to 300,000 clones, less than 90% seen once, with about an eighth in the top ten. Patients at the Seattle site were enrolled during active infection and followed longitudinally.

The rearrangement links TRBV19 to TRBJ2-5; 7 nucleotides match TRBD1. The source is a young woman with COVID-19, enrolled during active disease. Sequenced input: peripheral blood. Here the CDR3 DNA reads TGTGCCAGTAGTATAGTAGGTCGGGGCAGGGGGAAAGAGACCCAGTACTTC. As protein: CASSIVGRGRGKETQYF.